These 22 T cell receptor beta chains were sequenced from one sample in a study of control samples from healthy donors and cancer patients. Data came from immunoSEQ multiplex PCR; TCRdb stores just in-frame clones and leaves some out. The sample consists of about 170,000 clones, roughly 88% of them appearing once. The sequenced sample consisted of blood. The receptor set was obtained from a woman aged 25-40 years in good health.

This chain uses TRBV30 with TRBJ2-6; D unclear. The CDR3 has 15 residues. V gave up 1 base and J gave up 1 base, with 8 bases separating them. Germline assignment: CDR1 GTSNPN and CDR2 SVGIG (reference sequence). CDR3 bases: TGTGCCTGGAGTGGCCCAGAGTCTGGGGCCAACGTCCTGACTTTC. This gives the protein CAWSGPESGANVLTF.

On this clone: The junction departs from germline at one end; a sequencing error may be responsible. This rearrangement joins TRBV7-7 to TRBJ2-3; 12 bases agree with TRBD2. CDR1 and CDR2 (germline): SSHAT, FNYEAQ (reference sequence). This CDR3 is built from 16 residues. This CDR3 reads CASSRLAGGRTDTQYF. The CDR3 DNA sequence: TGTGCTAGCAGCCGGCTAGCGGGGGGGCGCACAGATACGCAGTATTTT.

The rearrangement links TRBV4-1 to TRBJ2-6, with 7 bases lining up with TRBD2. The J segment lost 0 bases and the V segment lost 0 bases, leaving 8 bases of the junction unmatched. CDR3 length: 19 residues. The germline V gene encodes CDR1 MGHRA and CDR2 YSYEKL. As DNA, the CDR3 is TGCGCCAGCAGCCAAGAGGGGGACTACCCTCTCTCTGGGGCCAACGTCCTGACTTTC. This sequence encodes CASSQEGDYPLSGANVLTF.

This clone came up once. The CDR3 region has the DNA TGTGCCATCGGACAGCTAAATGAAAAACTGTTTTTT. Amino acids: CAIGQLNEKLFF. The rearrangement uses TRBV24-1 and TRBJ1-4, with TRBD1 as a possible D gene (6 bases). V shed 11 bases and J shed 5 bases, with 11 bases lying between them. The V gene's germline CDR1 is KGHDR and CDR2 SFDVKD. The CDR3 has 12 amino acids.

Written as DNA, the CDR3 is TGTGCCAGCAGCGCACAAGGGGGGGGTGGTGGTTCACCCCTCCACTTT. Translated, it gives CASSAQGGGGGSPLHF. The chain has TRBV9 and TRBJ1-6; D might be TRBD1 (6 bases). Looked up from germline, CDR1 is SGDLS and CDR2 is YYNGEE. The V end was cut by 3 bases, the J end by 9 bases, with 19 bases between. The CDR3 is 16 residues long.

This chain links TRBV24-1 with TRBJ2-5; D tentatively reads TRBD1 or TRBD2 (5 bases each). The germline V and J ends were trimmed by 1 base and 2 bases, with 16 bases remaining between them. The V gene's germline CDR1 is KGHDR and CDR2 SFDVKD. The CDR3 totals 17 residues. The CDR3 spells CATSDFRDGEKQETQYF. The CDR3, as DNA: TGTGCCACCAGTGATTTCCGGGACGGCGAAAAACAAGAGACCCAGTACTTC.

The chain combines TRBV7-2 with TRBJ2-7; D is undetermined. Germline V lookup: CDR1 SGHTA, CDR2 FQGNSA. V gave up 3 bases and J gave up 2 bases, with 8 bases separating them. CDR3 length equals 13 residues. Here the CDR3 reads CASSFIMAYEQYF. CDR3 DNA sequence: TGTGCCAGCAGCTTTATTATGGCCTACGAGCAGTACTTC.

Only a few counts were recorded for this clone. The rearrangement links TRBV10-3 to TRBJ1-1; 9 bases agree with TRBD1. Germline CDR1 reads ENHRY; CDR2 reads SYGVKD. The CDR3 sequence is 14 residues long. The ends lost 6 bases at V and 1 base at J; junction bases unmatched: 3. The CDR3 coding sequence is TGTGCCATCAGCCTGGGACAGGGGAACACTGAAGCTTTCTTT. Its translation is CAISLGQGNTEAFF.

The gene calls are TRBV19 and TRBJ1-1; 9 bases match TRBD1. V dropped 4 bases and J dropped 9; count of bases not matched to a gene: 6. This CDR3 contains 13 residues. Germline values: CDR1 LNHDA, CDR2 SQIVND (reference sequence). The CDR3 DNA reads TGTGCCAGTAGTAACTACAGGGGGCAAAAAGCTTTCTTT. As protein: CASSNYRGQKAFF.

This chain joins TRBV9 and TRBJ1-5, with 7 nucleotides matching TRBD1. Germline values: CDR1 SGDLS, CDR2 YYNGEE. J was trimmed by 1 base and V by 8 bases; bases with no gene match: 9. The CDR3 length is 15 residues. The CDR3 nucleotides read TGTGCCAGGGTTACGGACAGGCCGAGCAATCAGCCCCAGCATTTT. Its translation is CARVTDRPSNQPQHF.

The gene calls are TRBV7-9 and TRBJ2-5; weak D call: TRBD1 (5 bases). Germline CDR1 and CDR2: SEHNR and FQNEAQ (reference sequence). The length of the CDR3 is 16 residues. V was pared by 1 base and J by 3 bases, with 15 bases between. As DNA, the CDR3 is TGTGCCAGCAGCTTAGGGTCTACGGGCAGGGAAGAGACCCAGTACTTC. Translated: CASSLGSTGREETQYF.

This clone was detected only a few times. In the same sample, other DNA sequences code for this CDR3. The V gene is TRBV27, the J gene TRBJ1-1; 7 bases align to TRBD1. CDR1 is MNHEY, CDR2 SMNVEV, per germline (reference sequence). The length of the CDR3 is 17 residues. Losses at the gene ends were 5 bases for V and 0 bases for J; bases not matched to a gene: 12. CDR3 bases: TGTGCCAGCAGTCCACGGGGCAGGGGGAGGGTGAACACTGAAGCTTTCTTT. Protein sequence: CASSPRGRGRVNTEAFF.

The rearrangement links TRBV5-1 to TRBJ2-5; D unclear. Trimming stripped 0 bases from V and 5 bases from J, with 20 bases between. Germline CDR1 and CDR2: SGHRS and YFSETQ. CDR3 size: 17 residues. CDR3 in DNA: TGCGCCAGCAGCTTGGGTCTGTCGACCGTGGCGCCGGAGACCCAGTACTTC. This encodes CASSLGLSTVAPETQYF.

V usage is TRBV6-5 and J usage is TRBJ2-3; D is perhaps TRBD2 (6 bases). V lost 0 bases, J lost 5 bases, and 12 bases lay in between. This CDR3 has 15 amino acids. CDR1 is MNHEY and CDR2 is SVGAGI in the germline V gene. For the CDR3, the DNA is TGTGCCAGCAGTTACTCGCCCGGGGGAAAAGATACGCAGTATTTT. Amino acid sequence: CASSYSPGGKDTQYF.

Only one count was recorded for this clone. The chain recombines TRBV19 with TRBJ2-3; a weak D match, TRBD1 (6 bases). This CDR3 has 17 residues. Trimming took off 5 bases at V and 3 bases at J, with 21 bases between the two ends. Germline loops: CDR1 LNHDA, CDR2 SQIVND (reference sequence). Here the CDR3 reads CASSANPGHLGTDTQYF. The CDR3 DNA reads as TGTGCCAGTAGTGCAAACCCGGGACACCTGGGGACAGATACGCAGTATTTT. The variable domain in full, completed from reference TRBV19 and TRBJ2-3, reads DGGITQSPKYLFRKEGQNVTLSCEQNLNHDAMYWYRQDPGQGLRLIYYSQIVNDFQKGDIAEGYSVSREKKESFPLTVTSAQKNPTAFYLCASSANPGHLGTDTQYFGPGTRLTVL.

The V gene is TRBV6-2 or TRBV6-3, the J gene TRBJ1-5; weak D call: TRBD1 (5 bases). This CDR3 is 18 amino acids long. CDR1 is MNHEY and CDR2 is SVGEGT in the germline V gene. Trimming took 0 bases from V and 5 from J, leaving 20 bases between them. The CDR3 region is CASSYSGDEGMSYQPQHF. The CDR3 DNA is TGTGCCAGCAGTTACTCAGGGGACGAGGGGATGTCATATCAGCCCCAGCATTTT.

V is TRBV3-1 (or the pseudogene TRBV3-2) and J is TRBJ2-5, with D hard to call. V was pared by 4 bases and J by 10 bases, with 16 bases between. There are 13 residues in the CDR3. Looked up from germline, CDR1 is LGHDT and CDR2 is YNNKEL (reference sequence). The CDR3 nucleotides are TGTGCCAGCAGCCCCCGGGTCTTAATGTTCCAGTACTTC. This translates into CASSPRVLMFQYF.

V usage is TRBV19 and J usage is TRBJ2-7, with 9 positions matching TRBD2. There are 15 residues in the CDR3. J was trimmed by 8 bases and V by 7 bases; bases with no gene match: 15. Looked up from germline, CDR1 is LNHDA and CDR2 is SQIVND (reference sequence). Here the CDR3 reads CASTHASGTSRQQYF. CDR3 sequence (DNA): TGTGCCAGTACCCACGCATCCGGGACTAGCAGGCAGCAGTACTTC.

This chain joins TRBV5-1 and TRBJ2-1, with D perhaps matching TRBD2 (7 bases). The CDR3 totals 16 residues. CDR1 SGHRS and CDR2 YFSETQ come from the germline V gene. V was cut by 7 bases and J by 0 bases, with 17 bases left in between. The CDR3 DNA is TGCGCCAGCTCTCAAGGGGGGGGCCTCTCCTACAATGAGCAGTTCTTC. It yields the protein CASSQGGGLSYNEQFF.

The chain links TRBV14 to TRBJ1-2; D call uncertain. The CDR3 has 15 amino acids. V lost 4 bases to trimming and J lost 5 bases, with 17 bases between them. CDR1 and CDR2 (germline): SGHDN, FVKESK. The CDR3 is CASSRTFTVPYGYTF. The CDR3 region has the DNA TGTGCCAGCAGCCGGACCTTCACGGTACCATATGGCTACACCTTC.

The chain carries TRBV6-5 and TRBJ1-5; 8 bases align to TRBD1. The germline CDR1 and CDR2 sequences are MNHEY and SVGAGI. The ends lost 6 bases at V and 2 bases at J; junction bases unmatched: 6. The CDR3 sequence is 15 residues long. The DNA for the CDR3 is TGTGCCAGCAGCTTGGACAGGGTGGGCAATCAGCCCCAGCATTTT. Protein: CASSLDRVGNQPQHF.

This rearrangement joins TRBV19 to TRBJ1-3; D gene uncertain. Per the germline V gene, CDR1 is LNHDA and CDR2 is SQIVND (reference sequence). The CDR3 is 13 amino acids. Trimming removed 7 bases from V and 4 bases from J, with 11 bases in between. The CDR3 nucleotides read TGTGCCAGTACCCCTACTACAGGAAACACCATATATTTT. It codes for CASTPTTGNTIYF.